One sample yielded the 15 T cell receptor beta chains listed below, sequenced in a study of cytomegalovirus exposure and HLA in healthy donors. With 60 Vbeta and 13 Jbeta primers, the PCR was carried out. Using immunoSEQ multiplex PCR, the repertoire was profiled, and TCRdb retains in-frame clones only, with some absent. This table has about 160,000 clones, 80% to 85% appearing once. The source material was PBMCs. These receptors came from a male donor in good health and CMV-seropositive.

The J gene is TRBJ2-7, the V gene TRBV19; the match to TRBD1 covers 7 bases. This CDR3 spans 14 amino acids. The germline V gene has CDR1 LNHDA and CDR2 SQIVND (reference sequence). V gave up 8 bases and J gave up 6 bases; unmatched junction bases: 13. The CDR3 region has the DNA TGTGCCAGTTTTAGGACAGGCCGAGCTGTCGAGCAGTACTTC. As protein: CASFRTGRAVEQYF.

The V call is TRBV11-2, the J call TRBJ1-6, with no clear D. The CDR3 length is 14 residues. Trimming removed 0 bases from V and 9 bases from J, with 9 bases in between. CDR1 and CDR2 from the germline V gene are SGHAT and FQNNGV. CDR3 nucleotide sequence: TGTGCCAGCAGCTTAGATCACAGATCTTCACCCCTCCACTTT. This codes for CASSLDHRSSPLHF.

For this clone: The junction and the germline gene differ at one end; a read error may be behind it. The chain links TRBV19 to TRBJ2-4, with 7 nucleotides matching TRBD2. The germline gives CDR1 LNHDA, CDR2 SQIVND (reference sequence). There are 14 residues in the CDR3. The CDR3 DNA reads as TGTGCCAGTAGTATAGGACTAGCCAAAAACAGTCAGTACTTC. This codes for CASSIGLAKNSQYF.

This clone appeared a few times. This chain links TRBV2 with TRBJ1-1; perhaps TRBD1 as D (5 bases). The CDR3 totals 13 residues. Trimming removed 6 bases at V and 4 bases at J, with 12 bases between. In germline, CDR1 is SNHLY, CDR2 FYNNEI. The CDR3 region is CASRREGTTEAFF. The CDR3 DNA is TGTGCCAGCAGGCGGGAGGGGACCACTGAAGCTTTCTTT. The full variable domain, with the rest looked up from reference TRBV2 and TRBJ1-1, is EPEVTQTPSHQVTQMGQEVILRCVPISNHLYFYWYRQILGQKVEFLVSFYNNEISEKSEIFDDQFSVERPDGSNFTLKIRSTKLEDSAMYFCASRREGTTEAFFGQGTRLTVV.

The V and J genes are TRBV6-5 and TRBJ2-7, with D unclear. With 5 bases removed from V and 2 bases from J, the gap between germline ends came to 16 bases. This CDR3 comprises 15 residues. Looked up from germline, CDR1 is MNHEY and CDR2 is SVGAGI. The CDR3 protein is CASSRSDTLTYEQYF. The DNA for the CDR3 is TGTGCCAGCAGTCGCTCCGACACTCTTACCTACGAGCAGTACTTC.

This chain's CDR3 is CASSREGTGRPHRQFF. CDR3 nucleotides: TGTGCCAGCAGCAGAGAAGGGACAGGGAGACCCCACCGCCAGTTCTTC. The chain is built from TRBV7-2 and TRBJ2-1, with 9 positions matching TRBD1. The CDR3 covers 16 residues. The germline V gene has CDR1 SGHTA and CDR2 FQGNSA. V gave up 5 bases and J gave up 13 bases; unmatched junction bases: 18. Full variable domain (outside the CDR3, taken from reference TRBV7-2 and TRBJ2-1): GAGVSQSPSNKVTEKGKDVELRCDPISGHTALYWYRQSLGQGLEFLIYFQGNSAPDKSGLPSDRFSAERTGGSVSTLTIQRTQQEDSAVYLCASSREGTGRPHRQFFGPGTRLTVL.

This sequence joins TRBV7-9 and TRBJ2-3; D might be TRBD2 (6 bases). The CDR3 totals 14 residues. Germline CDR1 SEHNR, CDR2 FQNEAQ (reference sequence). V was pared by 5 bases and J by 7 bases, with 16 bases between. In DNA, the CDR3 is TGTGCCAGCAGCCTGGGGGGAAAGCTGTATACGCAGTATTTT. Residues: CASSLGGKLYTQYF.

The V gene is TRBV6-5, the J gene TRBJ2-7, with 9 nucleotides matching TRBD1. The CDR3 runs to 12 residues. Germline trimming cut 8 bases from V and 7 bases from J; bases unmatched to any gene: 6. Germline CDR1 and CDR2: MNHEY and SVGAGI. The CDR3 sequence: CASQQGAREQYF. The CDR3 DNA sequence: TGTGCCAGCCAACAGGGGGCGAGAGAGCAGTACTTC.

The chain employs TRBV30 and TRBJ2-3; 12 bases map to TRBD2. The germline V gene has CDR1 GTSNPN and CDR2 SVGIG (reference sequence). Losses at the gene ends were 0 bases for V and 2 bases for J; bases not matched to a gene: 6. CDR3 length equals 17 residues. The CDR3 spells CAWSVPGTSGHTDTQYF. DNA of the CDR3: TGTGCCTGGAGTGTACCGGGGACTAGCGGGCACACAGATACGCAGTATTTT. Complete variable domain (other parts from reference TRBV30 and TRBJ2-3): SQTIHQWPATLVQPVGSPLSLECTVEGTSNPNLYWYRQAAGRGLQLLFYSVGIGQISSEVPQNLSASRPQDRQFILSSKKLLLSDSGFYLCAWSVPGTSGHTDTQYFGPGTRLTVL.

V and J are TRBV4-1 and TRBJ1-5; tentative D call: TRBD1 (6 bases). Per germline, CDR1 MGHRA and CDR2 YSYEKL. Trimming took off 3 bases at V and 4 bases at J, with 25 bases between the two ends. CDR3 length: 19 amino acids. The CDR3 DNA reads TGCGCCAGCAGCCAGGGTCCGGGACACTTACGGTTTCAAAATCAGCCCCAGCATTTT. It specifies CASSQGPGHLRFQNQPQHF.

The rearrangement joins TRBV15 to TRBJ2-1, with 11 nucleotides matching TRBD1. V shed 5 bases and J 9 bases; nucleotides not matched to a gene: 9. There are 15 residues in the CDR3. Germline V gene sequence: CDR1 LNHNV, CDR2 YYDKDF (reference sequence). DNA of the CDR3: TGTGCCACCAGCCAGGAGGACAGGGGGCTTGGTGAGCAGTTCTTC. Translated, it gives CATSQEDRGLGEQFF.

The CDR3 spells CASSFNTGTGATGANVLTF. As DNA, the CDR3 is TGTGCCAGCAGCTTTAATACCGGGACAGGGGCTACTGGGGCCAACGTCCTGACTTTC. V usage is TRBV21-1 and J usage is TRBJ2-6; the table names TRBD1, a call not compared with the DNA. TRBV21-1 is a pseudogene locus. This CDR3 is built from 19 residues.

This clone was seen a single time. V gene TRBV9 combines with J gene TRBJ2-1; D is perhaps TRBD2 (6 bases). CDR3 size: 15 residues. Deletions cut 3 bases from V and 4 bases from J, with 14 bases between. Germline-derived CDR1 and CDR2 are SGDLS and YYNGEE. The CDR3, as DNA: TGTGCCAGCAGCGCGGGACTCTCCGAGTACAATGAGCAGTTCTTC. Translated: CASSAGLSEYNEQFF.

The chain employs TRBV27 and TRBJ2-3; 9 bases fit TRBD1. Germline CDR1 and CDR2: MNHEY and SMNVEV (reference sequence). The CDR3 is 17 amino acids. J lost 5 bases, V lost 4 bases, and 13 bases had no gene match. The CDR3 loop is CASSSKPPGQGRDTQYF. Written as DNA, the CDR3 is TGTGCCAGCAGTTCAAAACCGCCGGGACAGGGTAGAGATACGCAGTATTTT.

The chain's CDR3 is CASSLRSNQETQYF. The CDR3 DNA follows: TGTGCCAGCAGCTTGCGAAGTAACCAAGAGACCCAGTACTTC. V and J are TRBV7-9 and TRBJ2-5; no clear D gene. Trimming shortened V by 3 bases and J by 0 bases, and 8 bases separated the two germline ends. The CDR3 covers 14 residues. From germline, CDR1 is SEHNR and CDR2 FQNEAQ (reference sequence).